This T cell receptor beta chain was captured in a study of blood T cell repertoires in COVID-19. This clone was seen once. V lost 2 bases, J lost 5 bases, and 6 bases lay in between. Germline-derived CDR1 and CDR2 are MNHNS and SASEGT. The CDR3 is made up of 13 amino acids. Authors' data handling: Estimation of nucleated cell counts relied on the amplification of reference gene primers. Measured with immunoSEQ multiplex PCR; TCRdb has only the in-frame clones, and not every one. The V and J calls and clone size were taken over from that table, and D and trimming were inferred from the DNA. The sample contains tens of thousands of clones, 85% of which appear only once.

Sequencing was done on a sample of peripheral blood. The V and J genes are TRBV6-1 and TRBJ1-4; the D gene is possibly TRBD1 (5 bases). This clonotype was sampled from a human donor in a cohort sampled during active COVID-19. CDR3 residues: CASSEQGNEKLFF. The CDR3 nucleotides read TGTGCCAGCAGTGAACAGGGAAATGAAAAACTGTTTTTT.